The following is a T cell receptor beta chain sequence with its context. It has no known antigen specificity. Base qualities are missing; no much larger clone stands one base away. The cohort consisted of fewer than 700 healthy bone marrow donors. At the time of sampling, every cohort member was nominally healthy, though immune exposures that went unrecorded were likely present. The donor was CMV seronegative and was included in the group of about 350 seronegative cohort members. Every donor gave a peripheral blood sample, and the peripheral blood mononuclear cells from that sample were used for TCR beta sequencing. Genomic DNA was extracted from the blood cell samples with the Qiagen DNeasy Blood Extraction Kit. The data are from a study of cytomegalovirus exposure and HLA in healthy donors (dated by TCRdb to the late 2010s). Study-level background: According to an earlier analysis of 550 to 750 of the donors, about 179 million T cells yielded 100 million or so unique TCR beta sequences and about 300 Gb of sequence data. An early release covering around 630 HLA-typed donors comprised approximately 290 gigabases of sequencing data and roughly 85 million unique TCR sequences. Among the roughly 380 genotyped donors, approximately 76% belonged to the genetic ancestry cluster associated with self-reported Caucasian donors. The study aimed to test whether signatures of past pathogen exposure could be identified by cataloging public T cell receptors. The study used immunosequencing to profile the T cell repertoires of under 700 subjects and linked those repertoires to cytomegalovirus serostatus. Along with the approximately 600-subject first cohort, a separate validation cohort of over a hundred different subjects was used. To predict cytomegalovirus infection status, the study combined high-throughput TCR immunosequencing, statistical association of individual TCRs with disease status, and machine learning. To study patterns of TCR occurrence, a later analysis re-analyzed previously published TCR beta repertoires from around 660 donors and added high-resolution HLA genotyping. Rather than using new phenotypic data, the later analysis identified candidate immune exposures from TCR beta sequences and from how often those sequences occurred across donors. An earlier analysis of 587 of the donors used high-throughput TCR beta sequencing to judge whether each TCR beta V gene segment behaved as functional or pseudogenic. Donor age, sex, ethnicity and CMV serostatus were collected together with the repertoire data. A later genetic analysis used genome-wide SNP genotypes for about 65% of the roughly 670 donors, treating that subset as a discovery cohort. All discovery cohort repertoires had been generated using a single sequencing platform. Both class I and class II loci were covered by HLA typing, at four-digit resolution. Typing coverage varied by locus: about 629-630 donors for A, B, C, DRB1 and DQB1; more than 500 for DQA1; 600 to 610 for DPA1; around 490 for DPB1. Four to six DR-DQ haplotypes were handled as single units for association and clustering, since linkage in the cohort was strong. On average, about 240,000 unique TCR beta nucleotide sequences were sequenced per donor among some 430 genotyped donors of the cohort, with roughly a sixth of those sequences being non-productive.

Library prep was done by the immunoSEQ multiplex PCR assay. A mixture of 60 forward primers for TCR Vbeta segments and 13 reverse primers for TCR Jbeta segments was used in the multiplex PCR. Amplification of the CDR3 region of rearranged TCR beta genes was performed with a multiplex PCR assay on genomic DNA. Amplified TCR beta libraries were sequenced as 87-base-pair reads on the Illumina HiSeq System. The paper's processing steps were these. In a later analysis, tens of millions of unique TCR beta chains were counted across the approximately 620 repertoires, and about 10 million of these chains were shared by at least two donors. To remove PCR and sequencing errors, raw reads were error-corrected and collapsed into unique sequences using a nearest-neighbor algorithm that merged closely related sequences. CDR3 sequences were aligned to IMGT reference sequences to assign V, D and J gene segments. Each retained sequence needed at least a six-nucleotide match to both a V gene segment and a J gene segment. Rearrangements were classified as productive when the CDR3 lacked stop codons and remained in frame with V and J, and all other rearrangements were classified as non-productive. CDR3 was defined by IMGT convention, running from the second conserved V-encoded cysteine to the conserved J-encoded phenylalanine. The earlier analysis of about 530 of the donors excluded any sequence lacking an unambiguous match to a single V gene segment. In an earlier analysis of several hundred of the donors, V segments were called functional above 56.7% productive rearrangements and were called segregating when the between-donor standard deviation exceeded 5%. To diagnose cytomegalovirus status from the catalog of TCR beta chain sequences, a statistical classification framework was built. A later analysis assigned V and J genes by comparing TCR nucleotide sequences with IMGT/GENE-DB human TR gene sequences. Using the TCRdist pipeline, a later analysis assigned CDR3 sequences along with most-parsimonious VDJ recombination scenarios. In a later analysis, each TCR beta chain was defined by its CDR3 amino acid sequence together with its V-gene family, and reads lacking a unique V-gene family were excluded. As a way to deal with suspected cross-contamination and a sequencing artifact, a later analysis dropped hundreds of nucleotide sequences that were highly shared and had low generation probability. A later analysis calculated a clonal expansion index for each public chain from normalized within-repertoire ranks of inferred template counts. A later analysis computed generation probabilities with a VDJ recombination model fitted to out-of-frame rearrangements, and checked the results against IGoR. In a later analysis, hypergeometric tests were used to score TCR-TCR, TCR-HLA and TCR-CMV co-occurrence, with a repertoire-size bias correction applied to TCR pairs. In a later analysis, false discovery rates were estimated by permuting HLA or CMV assignments 20 times. In a later analysis, co-occurring TCRs were grouped using DBSCAN, with TCRdist sequence similarity added in when clustering inside HLA-allele-positive subsets. Repertoires with fewer than 30,000 or more than 120,000 public chains, plus five repertoires with anomalous nucleotide sharing, were excluded from co-occurrence clustering. As stored in TCRdb, this immuneACCESS dataset retains in-frame rearrangements with V and J assigned. A fraction of the clones does not appear; measured against another copy, unresolved V genes explain less than half of the discrepancy, and the remainder lacks a known reason. V, J and clone size were drawn from that table, and D and trimming were deduced from the DNA. Present in this sample are approximately 150,000 clones, more than 55% of which were seen just once. The top ten constitute 5.5% to 7.5% of the sample.

Results the study describes overall, beyond this receptor: The earlier analysis of 587 of the donors excluded some 16 rarely observed V segments, including chromosome 9 orphons, because counts were too low. A further reported finding was that TCR beta sequences accurately predicted the HLA-A and HLA-B alleles for most subjects in the first cohort. The classifier was reported to diagnose cytomegalovirus status with high specificity and sensitivity in both the original and validation cohorts. Because HLA typing was missing for some donors at each locus, association tests included only the typed subset. The sequencing pipeline was judged likely to have produced a cluster of highly shared sequence variants as a technical artifact. An association between a missense DCLRE1C variant and V-gene and J-gene trimming of TCR beta chains was found in a later genetic analysis and replicated in an independent cohort. Specific HLA alleles were associated with 15,000 to 20,000 TCR beta sequences at a false discovery rate of 0.05 in a later analysis. For the cohort, immune exposure information was limited to CMV serostatus. Strong co-occurrence of HLA alleles, especially DR and DQ, made assigning TCR associations to individual alleles difficult. The authors suggested that the approach could potentially be extended to other disease states and immunological phenotypes. Presence/absence analyses assumed roughly uniform sequencing depth across donors, an assumption that may not hold. In this cohort, only TCR beta chains were sequenced, and detectable features were limited by the absence of alpha or paired-chain data. In an earlier analysis of around 600 of the donors, most TCR beta V segments appeared in productive rearrangements about 87% or about 30% of the time, broadly matching IMGT annotations. According to a later analysis, most CMV-associated TCR beta chains appeared to be HLA-restricted, and the HLA associations seemed to be driven largely by CMV exposure. Compared with equally common non-associated chains, HLA-associated TCR beta chains in a later analysis were more clonally expanded and had lower generation probabilities. In vitro tests confirmed that a few of the cytomegalovirus-associated TCR beta chains recognize cytomegalovirus antigens. According to a later analysis, parvovirus B19, influenza, CMV and Epstein-Barr virus appeared linked to several top co-occurrence clusters. Correlated functional status among segregating V segments might be attributable to linkage disequilibrium, but an unknown experimental factor could not be ruled out. The 87-base-pair reads could not distinguish some IMGT-functional V segments, including TRBV6-2 and TRBV6-3, so those segments were excluded. Across donors, most TCR sequences were observed very rarely, whereas some public TCRs were present in many individuals. A total of about 180 TCR beta chains were listed by the study as associated with cytomegalovirus. In a later genetic analysis, fewer N-insertions in productive TCRs were reported among donors in an Asian-associated ancestry cluster than the roughly 640-donor mean. In a later analysis, TCR association rates were found to vary across HLA loci, with the most associated TCRs seen for DRB1 alleles and the fewest for HLA-C alleles.

Cut back by 1 base and 0 bases, the V and J ends lie 8 bases apart. From the cysteine up to the phenylalanine, the CDR3 has a length of 15 residues. The retained sequence is limited to the CDR3, 45 bases, with the frame set at the first base. From the germline V gene, CDR1 is SGHVS and CDR2 is FQNEAQ. The sequenced sample consisted of PBMCs. The sequence joins TRBV7-8 to TRBJ2-3; the D segment could be TRBD2, given 6 matching bases. The receptor was isolated from a woman aged 60-75 years in good health and CMV-seronegative. Here is the DNA: TGTGCCAGCAGCTTAGACGGGACTAGCACAGATACGCAGTATTTT. Translated, it reads CASSLDGTSTDTQYF.